This TCR beta chain emerged from a study of blood T cell repertoires in COVID-19. With 7 bases clipped from V and 2 bases from J, the junction kept 2 bases outside the gene matches. Germline V gene sequence: CDR1 SGHRS, CDR2 YFSETQ. The CDR3 is made up of 14 amino acids. Recovered participants had two consecutive negative NP/OP PCR tests, healthcare professional clearance, or symptom resolution. Authors' analysis steps: Amplification of reference gene primers was used by the study to estimate nucleated cell counts. Assay used: immunoSEQ multiplex PCR; TCRdb lists only in-frame clones, some missing. The DNA was the basis for D and trimming; V, J and clone size are from that table. The table has about 380,000 clones, 87% seen once.

The receptor comes from a man aged 25 to 40 who had recovered from COVID-19. Sequencing used PBMCs or T cells enriched from blood (not recorded which). This chain uses TRBV5-1 with TRBJ2-2, with 10 bases aligning to TRBD1. The DNA of the CDR3 is TGCGCCAGCCGGACAGGGGGAAACACCGGGGAGCTGTTTTTT. Protein: CASRTGGNTGELFF.